This T cell receptor beta chain was observed in a study of cytomegalovirus exposure and HLA in healthy donors (dated by TCRdb to 2015 to 2018). About the full investigation: According to an earlier analysis of 550 to 700 of the donors, 150 million to 200 million T cells yielded approximately 120 million unique TCR beta sequences and about 300 Gb of sequence data. The number of typed donors differed by locus: about 620-640 for A, B, C, DRB1 and DQB1; 522 for DQA1; 606 for DPA1; and around 450 for DPB1. Both class I and class II loci were covered by HLA typing, at four-digit resolution. The study aimed to test whether signatures of past pathogen exposure could be identified by cataloging public T cell receptors. A separate validation cohort of 100 to 150 different subjects was used in addition to the approximately 610-subject first cohort. On average, around 200,000 unique TCR beta nucleotide sequences were sequenced per donor among 300 to 500 genotyped donors of the cohort, with roughly 18% of those sequences being non-productive. Donor age, sex, ethnicity and CMV serostatus were collected together with the repertoire data. To study patterns of TCR occurrence, a later analysis re-analyzed previously published TCR beta repertoires from more than 550 donors and added high-resolution HLA genotyping. Of the roughly 400 genotyped donors, less than 85% were placed in the genetic ancestry cluster associated with self-reported Caucasian donors. Rather than drawing on any new phenotypic data, the later analysis identified candidate immune exposures from TCR beta sequences and the way those sequences occurred across donors. Genome-wide SNP genotypes for about 60% of the roughly 670 donors were used in a later genetic analysis, which treated that subset as a discovery cohort. The study profiled the T cell repertoires of some 610 subjects by immunosequencing and related them to cytomegalovirus serostatus. An early release covering about 600 HLA-typed donors comprised about 290 gigabases of sequencing data and about 90 million unique TCR sequences. Every discovery cohort repertoire had been produced on one sequencing platform. An earlier analysis of 587 of the donors used high-throughput TCR beta sequencing to judge whether each TCR beta V gene segment behaved as functional or pseudogenic. To predict cytomegalovirus infection status, the study brought together high-throughput TCR immunosequencing, statistical association of individual TCRs with disease status, and machine learning. A handful of DR-DQ haplotypes were handled as single units for association and clustering because linkage in the cohort was strong. Summary of the overall study and its limitations: The cohort was sequenced for TCR beta chains only, and without alpha or paired-chain data the features that could be detected were limited. In a later genetic analysis, fewer N-insertions in productive TCRs were reported among donors in an Asian-associated ancestry cluster than the roughly 640-donor mean. In both the original and validation cohorts, the classifier was reported to diagnose cytomegalovirus status with high specificity and sensitivity. Some IMGT-functional V segments, including TRBV6-2 and TRBV6-3, could not be distinguished by the 87-base-pair reads and were therefore excluded. Roughly 15 rarely observed V segments, including chromosome 9 orphons, were excluded from the earlier analysis of several hundred of the donors because counts were too low. Sequencing depth was assumed to be roughly uniform across donors in the presence/absence analyses, though that assumption may not hold. The study listed 150 to 200 TCR beta chains as associated with cytomegalovirus. In a later analysis, 16,951 TCR beta sequences were associated with specific HLA alleles at a false discovery rate of 0.05. An earlier analysis of approximately 570 of the donors showed that most TCR beta V segments appeared in productive rearrangements either about 90% or about 30% of the time, which broadly matched IMGT annotations. For the cohort, immune exposure information was limited to CMV serostatus. Because HLA typing was missing for some donors at each locus, association tests included only the typed subset. In a later genetic analysis, a missense DCLRE1C variant was associated with V-gene and J-gene trimming of TCR beta chains, and the association was replicated in an independent cohort. A further reported finding was that TCR beta sequences accurately predicted the HLA-A and HLA-B alleles for most subjects in the first cohort. Strong co-occurrence of HLA alleles, especially DR and DQ, made assigning TCR associations to individual alleles difficult. The authors suggested that the approach could potentially be generalized to other disease states and immunological phenotypes. A later analysis found that most CMV-associated TCR beta chains appeared HLA-restricted, with HLA associations seemingly driven largely by CMV exposure. In vitro tests confirmed that a few of the cytomegalovirus-associated TCR beta chains recognize cytomegalovirus antigens. Most TCR sequences were observed very rarely across donors, whereas some public TCRs were present in many individuals. A cluster of highly shared sequence variants was judged likely to be a technical artifact of the sequencing pipeline. In a later analysis, several top co-occurrence clusters were reported to appear linked to parvovirus B19, influenza, CMV and Epstein-Barr virus. In a later analysis, HLA-associated TCR beta chains were found to be more clonally expanded and to have lower generation probabilities than equally common non-associated chains. Correlated functional status among segregating V segments might be attributable to linkage disequilibrium, but an unknown experimental factor could not be ruled out. According to a later analysis, TCR association rates differed among HLA loci, with DRB1 alleles showing the most associated TCRs and HLA-C alleles showing the fewest.

Libraries came from the immunoSEQ multiplex PCR assay. For the multiplex PCR, a mixture combining 60 forward primers for TCR Vbeta segments and 13 reverse primers for TCR Jbeta segments was used. A multiplex PCR assay on genomic DNA amplified the CDR3 region of rearranged TCR beta genes. Amplified TCR beta libraries were sequenced as 87-base-pair reads on the Illumina HiSeq System. As for the authors' bioinformatics: A later analysis counted 75 million to 100 million unique TCR beta chains across the 600 to 850 repertoires, and 10 million to 11 million of these chains were shared by at least two donors. To remove PCR and sequencing errors, raw reads were error-corrected and collapsed into unique sequences using a nearest-neighbor algorithm that merged closely related sequences. CDR3 sequences were aligned to IMGT reference sequences to assign V, D and J gene segments. For a sequence to be retained, a match of at least six nucleotides to both a V gene segment and a J gene segment was required. A rearrangement was called productive if the CDR3 had no stop codons and remained in frame with V and J, and every other rearrangement was called non-productive. CDR3 was defined according to IMGT convention as the region running from the second conserved V-encoded cysteine to the conserved J-encoded phenylalanine. The earlier analysis of about 640 of the donors excluded any sequence lacking an unambiguous match to a single V gene segment. An earlier analysis of 587 of the donors called V segments functional above 56.7% productive rearrangements and segregating when the between-donor standard deviation exceeded 5%. To diagnose cytomegalovirus status from the catalog of TCR beta chain sequences, a statistical classification framework was built. V and J gene assignment, in a later analysis, came from comparing TCR nucleotide sequences with IMGT/GENE-DB human TR gene sequences. In a later analysis, CDR3 sequences and most-parsimonious VDJ recombination scenarios were assigned using the TCRdist pipeline. In a later analysis, each TCR beta chain was defined by its CDR3 amino acid sequence together with its V-gene family, and reads lacking a unique V-gene family were excluded. In a later analysis, 550 to 650 highly shared, low-generation-probability nucleotide sequences were removed to address suspected cross-contamination and a sequencing artifact. A later analysis calculated a clonal expansion index for each public chain from normalized within-repertoire ranks of inferred template counts. In a later analysis, generation probabilities were computed with a VDJ recombination model fitted to out-of-frame rearrangements, and the resulting probabilities were checked against IGoR. Hypergeometric tests were used in a later analysis to score TCR-TCR, TCR-HLA and TCR-CMV co-occurrence, with a repertoire-size bias correction applied to the TCR pairs. In a later analysis, false discovery rates were estimated by permuting HLA or CMV assignments 20 times. In a later analysis, co-occurring TCRs were grouped using DBSCAN, and TCRdist sequence similarity was added for clustering within HLA-allele-positive subsets. Co-occurrence clustering excluded repertoires with fewer than 30,000 or more than 120,000 public chains, plus five with anomalous nucleotide sharing. The table was pulled from immuneACCESS by TCRdb, which kept in-frame rearrangements only. Such tables lose some clones; where checked, under half of the loss comes from unresolved V genes, and the rest has no known cause. V and J calls plus clone size are reproduced from that table; the DNA served to infer D and trimming. This sample's listing comprises 56,000 or so clones. 2% to 2.5% of the sample is in the top ten clones.

The CDR3 has 13 amino acids, counting the end cysteine and phenylalanine. This entry keeps only the CDR3 DNA: 39 bases, framed from base 1. After removal of 4 bases from V and 11 bases from J, the junction retains 7 bases not matched to a gene. Reading the germline V gene gives CDR1 LGHNA and CDR2 YNFKEQ. A note on this clone: Its antigen remains undetermined.

In total, just over 650 healthy bone marrow donors made up the cohort. Cohort members were all nominally healthy when sampled, although unrecorded immune exposures were likely present. The donor tested CMV seronegative and was one of the 352 seronegative cohort members. A peripheral blood sample was collected from each donor, and TCR beta sequencing was performed on peripheral blood mononuclear cells. The Qiagen DNeasy Blood Extraction Kit was used to extract genomic DNA from the blood cell samples. Material for sequencing was PBMCs. The TCR comes from a female donor in good health and CMV-seronegative. The receptor chain draws on TRBV4-2 and TRBJ1-1, and TRBD1 matches 10 of the central bases. Here the CDR3 is given as CASSRQGALMAFF. The DNA sequence is as follows: TGTGCCAGCAGCCGACAGGGGGCATTGATGGCTTTCTTT.